This T cell receptor (beta chain) comes out of a study of T cells in localized non-small cell lung cancer. The assay was immunoSEQ multiplex PCR, and TCRdb's table has in-frame clones only and misses some. The sample lists tens of thousands of clones, 70% to 90% seen once, with 2% to 2.5% in the top ten. This specimen was PBMCs, taken before any cancer treatment. The receptor comes from a man aged 35 to 69 with stage II lung adenocarcinoma.

Here the CDR3 DNA reads TGTGCCAGCAGCGTCCTTGACAGGGGGCACACTGAAGCTTTCTTT. Translation gives CASSVLDRGHTEAFF. The chain employs TRBV9 and TRBJ1-1; TRBD1 matches at 10 bases. Trimming at V came to 2 bases and at J to 3 bases, leaving 4 bases not matched to a gene. Germline V gives CDR1 SGDLS, CDR2 YYNGEE. This CDR3 is built from 15 residues.